The subject of this entry is one TCR beta chain. There is no known antigen for this receptor. Qualities for individual bases were not recorded, and no much larger clone is one base off. Other DNA sequences from this sample encode an identical CDR3 as well. These data originate in a study of cytomegalovirus exposure and HLA in healthy donors (dated by TCRdb to about 2017). Study-wide context: In an earlier analysis of 587 of the donors, 250 to 350 Gb of sequence data and just under 120 million unique TCR beta sequences from about 190 million T cells were reported. All discovery cohort repertoires had been generated on a single sequencing platform. Roughly 5 DR-DQ haplotypes were handled as single units for association and clustering, since linkage in the cohort was strong. Class I and class II HLA loci were covered by the typing at four-digit resolution. A separate validation cohort of roughly 120 different subjects was used in addition to the roughly 700-subject first cohort. Rather than using new phenotypic data, the later analysis identified candidate immune exposures from TCR beta sequences and from how often those sequences occurred across donors. In a later genetic analysis, genome-wide SNP genotypes for about 55% of the roughly 670 donors were used, and that subset was treated as a discovery cohort. Of the roughly 400 genotyped donors, approximately 80% fell in the genetic ancestry cluster associated with self-reported Caucasian donors. Donor age, sex, ethnicity and CMV serostatus were compiled together with the repertoire data. To predict cytomegalovirus infection status, the study brought together high-throughput TCR immunosequencing, statistical association of individual TCRs with disease status, and machine learning. The study aimed to test whether cataloging public T cell receptors could reveal signatures of past pathogen exposure. A later analysis re-examined previously published TCR beta repertoires from roughly 650 donors and added high-resolution HLA genotyping to investigate patterns of TCR occurrence. To decide whether each TCR beta V gene segment behaved as functional or pseudogenic, an earlier analysis of approximately 620 of the donors relied on high-throughput TCR beta sequencing. An early release covering some 640 HLA-typed donors comprised around 300 gigabases of sequencing data and around 85 million unique TCR sequences. The number of donors typed differed by locus, with roughly 620-630 for A, B, C, DRB1 and DQB1, around 560 for DQA1, over 600 for DPA1, and approximately 470 for DPB1. Across some 400 genotyped donors of the cohort, an average of approximately 240,000 unique TCR beta nucleotide sequences per donor were sequenced, and roughly 17% of those sequences were non-productive. Using immunosequencing, the study profiled T cell repertoires from 640 or so subjects and related those repertoires to cytomegalovirus serostatus.

On the study overall, not on this receptor specifically: Cytomegalovirus status was reported to be diagnosed by the classifier with high specificity and sensitivity in both the original and validation cohorts. In a later analysis, TCR association rates were found to vary across HLA loci, with the most associated TCRs seen for DRB1 alleles and the fewest for HLA-C alleles. Because counts were too low, seventeen rarely observed V segments, including chromosome 9 orphons, were excluded from the earlier analysis of roughly 580 of the donors. Some IMGT-functional V segments, including TRBV6-2 and TRBV6-3, could not be told apart with the 87-base-pair reads, so those segments were excluded. Linkage disequilibrium might explain the correlated functional status among segregating V segments, but an unknown experimental factor could not be ruled out. Immune exposure information for the cohort was limited to CMV serostatus. The authors suggested that the approach could potentially be extended to other disease states and immunological phenotypes. A later genetic analysis reported fewer N-insertions in productive TCRs among donors in an Asian-associated ancestry cluster than the 666-donor mean. When HLA alleles, especially DR and DQ, strongly co-occurred, attributing TCR associations to individual alleles was difficult. A later analysis reported that several top co-occurrence clusters appeared linked to parvovirus B19, influenza, CMV and Epstein-Barr virus. Most CMV-associated TCR beta chains appeared to be HLA-restricted in a later analysis, and the HLA associations seemed to be driven largely by CMV exposure. A few of the identified cytomegalovirus-associated TCR beta chains were confirmed in vitro to be specific for cytomegalovirus antigens. Roughly uniform sequencing depth across donors was assumed in presence/absence analyses, although this assumption may not hold. In a later analysis, HLA-associated TCR beta chains were found to be more clonally expanded and to have lower generation probabilities than equally common non-associated chains. While some public TCRs were present in many individuals, most TCR sequences turned up only very rarely across donors. Because HLA typing was missing for some donors at each locus, association tests included only the typed subset. A total of 150 or so TCR beta chains were listed by the study as associated with cytomegalovirus. An association between a missense DCLRE1C variant and V-gene and J-gene trimming of TCR beta chains was found in a later genetic analysis and replicated in an independent cohort. In this cohort, only TCR beta chains were sequenced, and detectable features were limited by the absence of alpha or paired-chain data. In an earlier analysis of some 550 of the donors, most TCR beta V segments were observed in productive rearrangements about 90% or about 30% of the time, broadly matching IMGT annotations. In a later analysis, around 15,000 TCR beta sequences were associated with specific HLA alleles at a false discovery rate of 0.05. The sequencing pipeline was judged likely to have produced a cluster of highly shared sequence variants as a technical artifact. A further reported finding was that TCR beta sequences accurately predicted the HLA-A and HLA-B alleles for most subjects in the first cohort.

Receptors were amplified or captured by the immunoSEQ multiplex PCR assay. For the multiplex PCR, a mixture combining 60 forward primers for TCR Vbeta segments and 13 reverse primers for TCR Jbeta segments was used. Amplification of the CDR3 region of rearranged TCR beta genes was performed with a multiplex PCR assay on genomic DNA. The amplified TCR beta libraries were sequenced on the Illumina HiSeq System as 87-base-pair reads. In the source study's methods: In a later analysis, some 80 million unique TCR beta chains were counted across the roughly 670 repertoires, and about 9.9 million of these chains were shared by at least two donors. Raw reads were error-corrected and collapsed into unique sequences by a nearest-neighbor algorithm in which closely related sequences were merged to remove PCR and sequencing errors. V, D and J gene segments were assigned by aligning CDR3 sequences to IMGT reference sequences. Each retained sequence needed at least a six-nucleotide match to both a V gene segment and a J gene segment. A rearrangement counted as productive if the CDR3 had no stop codons and remained in frame with V and J, and every other rearrangement counted as non-productive. Following IMGT convention, CDR3 was defined as the stretch from the second conserved V-encoded cysteine to the conserved J-encoded phenylalanine. Sequences without an unambiguous match to a single V gene segment were excluded from the earlier analysis of a few hundred of the donors. An earlier analysis of several hundred of the donors classified V segments as functional when productive rearrangements were above 56.7% and as segregating when the standard deviation between donors was above 5%. A statistical classification framework was developed to diagnose cytomegalovirus status using the catalog of TCR beta chain sequences. In a later analysis, TCR nucleotide sequences were compared against IMGT/GENE-DB human TR gene sequences so that V and J genes could be assigned. In a later analysis, CDR3 sequences and most-parsimonious VDJ recombination scenarios were assigned using the TCRdist pipeline. In a later analysis, every TCR beta chain was defined by the combination of its CDR3 amino acid sequence and its V-gene family, and reads without a unique V-gene family were dropped. In a later analysis, several hundred highly shared, low-generation-probability nucleotide sequences were removed to address suspected cross-contamination and a sequencing artifact. A later analysis calculated a clonal expansion index for each public chain from normalized within-repertoire ranks of inferred template counts. A later analysis computed generation probabilities with a VDJ recombination model fitted to out-of-frame rearrangements, and checked the results against IGoR. Hypergeometric tests were used in a later analysis to score TCR-TCR, TCR-HLA and TCR-CMV co-occurrence, with a repertoire-size bias correction applied to the TCR pairs. False discovery rates were estimated in a later analysis by permuting HLA or CMV assignments 20 times. A later analysis grouped co-occurring TCRs with DBSCAN, adding TCRdist sequence similarity when clustering within HLA-allele-positive subsets. For co-occurrence clustering, repertoires with fewer than 30,000 or more than 120,000 public chains were excluded, along with roughly 5 repertoires with anomalous nucleotide sharing. TCRdb re-hosts the immuneACCESS table, in-frame sequences only. Its copies lack some clones; in the studies checked, an unresolved V gene accounts for under half of them, and the cause for the rest is not known. V and J calls and clone size come straight from that table; D and trimming were deduced from the DNA. This sample holds 95,000 to 150,000 clones; about three fifths were observed only once. More than 6.5% of the sample lies in the top ten.

The cohort consisted of some 670 healthy bone marrow donors. All cohort members were sampled while nominally healthy, although unrecorded immune exposures were likely present. The donor was CMV seropositive and belonged to the group of over 250 seropositive cohort members. A peripheral blood sample was provided by each donor, and peripheral blood mononuclear cells were used for TCR beta sequencing. Genomic DNA was extracted from the blood cell samples with the Qiagen DNeasy Blood Extraction Kit. CDR1 and CDR2 were assigned from the germline V gene as MNHNS and SASEGT. A distance of 24 bases separates the germline ends of V and J, which lose 4 bases and 6 bases respectively. The CDR3, from cysteine to phenylalanine, totals 17 residues. The retained sequence is limited to the CDR3, 51 bases, with the frame set at the first base.

The rearrangement joined TRBV6-1 to TRBJ1-2; D gene: possibly TRBD1, on 5 matching bases. The sequencing sample was made of PBMCs. The clonotype comes from a woman between 40 and 55 years old in good health and CMV-seropositive. The encoded CDR3 is CASSGFRTGPTLDGYTF. The nucleotide sequence is TGTGCCAGCAGTGGATTCAGAACAGGACCCACCTTGGATGGCTACACCTTC.